This T cell receptor (beta chain) was found in a study of molecular identifiers for immune sequencing clone quantification. Study outcomes and limitations: Whereas naive cells kept under 1% of molecules in clones above 20 RNA copies, such clones held over 97% in effectors.

Germline V gene data show CDR1 as SEHNR and CDR2 as FQNEAQ (reference sequence). The CDR3 is 16 residues long. The J segment lost 2 bases and the V segment lost 0 bases, leaving 4 bases of the junction unmatched. TCRdb ran MiXCR on the PCR reads and lists one entry per CDR3 protein. This table holds approximately 550,000 distinct CDR3 sequences, about a fifth found once. This clonotype showed up many times. Its antigen is unidentified. The source of this sequence is a human donor in good health. Some libraries in this study had Jurkat cell RNA spiked in. The specimen sequenced was naive CD8+ T cells from blood, with Jurkat cell RNA spiked in. Subset denoted: FACS-sorted CD8+CD4-CCR7+CD45RA+ naive T cells. This chain links TRBV7-9 with TRBJ2-3; TRBD2 aligns across 8 bases. CDR3 in amino acids: CASSLATSGNTDTQYF. CDR3 sequence (DNA): TGTGCCAGCAGCTTAGCTACTAGCGGTAACACAGATACGCAGTATTTT.